The entry below describes one T cell receptor (beta chain). The antigen remains unidentified. Deep-level settings were used for running the assay. Assay used: immunoSEQ multiplex PCR; TCRdb lists only in-frame clones, some missing. Among about 1.1 million clones listed, 60% to 85% were seen once. This record belongs to a study of shared clonotypes between healthy human individuals. Study conclusions and caveats: Sampling covered nothing but blood. Tissue TCR repertoires likely differ from those found in blood. Incomplete sequencing of sorted subsets was indicated by rarefaction despite large depth.

The study drew its donors from healthy HIV-negative adults without recent acute infections or vaccinations. The junction had 1 base not matched to a gene; V was cut back by 2 bases and J by 4 bases. Germline-derived CDR1 and CDR2 are SGHTA and FQGNSA. The CDR3 has 13 residues. The chain is built from TRBV7-2 and TRBJ2-5; 7 bases match TRBD2. The sample comprised memory CD4+ T cells from PBMCs. Subset indicated: CD45RA-negative fraction. This sequence was found in a man between 18 and 35 years old in good health. Some clones in this sample may be carry-over from other donors' samples. CDR3 nucleotides: TGTGCCAGCAGCTTAAGCGGGGTAGAGACCCAGTACTTC. As protein: CASSLSGVETQYF.